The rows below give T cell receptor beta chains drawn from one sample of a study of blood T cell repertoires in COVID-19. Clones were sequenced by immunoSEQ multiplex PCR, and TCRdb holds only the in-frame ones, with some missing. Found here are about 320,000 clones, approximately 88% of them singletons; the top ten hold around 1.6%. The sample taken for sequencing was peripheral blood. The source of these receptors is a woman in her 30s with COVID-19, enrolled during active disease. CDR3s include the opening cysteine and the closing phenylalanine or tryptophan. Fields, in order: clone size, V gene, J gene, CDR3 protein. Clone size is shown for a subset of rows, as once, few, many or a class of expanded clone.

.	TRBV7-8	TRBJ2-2	CASSAGLAGGSGELFF
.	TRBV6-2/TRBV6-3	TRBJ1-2	CASSRDRFDYGYTF
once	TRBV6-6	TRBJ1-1	CASSLTGGTEAFF
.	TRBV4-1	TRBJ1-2	CASSHPTPQGINGYTF
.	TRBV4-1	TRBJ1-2	CASSPSNIGIGNYGYTF
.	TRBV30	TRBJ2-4	CAWSPEVGAIAKNIQYF
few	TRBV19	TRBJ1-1	CASMATTARGAFF
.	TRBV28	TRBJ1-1	CASIRGIGGSTEAFF
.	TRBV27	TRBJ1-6	CASSLVWGRNSPLHF
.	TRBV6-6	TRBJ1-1	CASSFRGNTEAFF
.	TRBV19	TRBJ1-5	CASRNPGTGIDHQPQHF
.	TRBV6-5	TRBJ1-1	CASRTGEHTEAFF
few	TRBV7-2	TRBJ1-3	CASSIQGTSGNTIYF
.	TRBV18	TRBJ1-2	CASSPRSQDSRGYTF
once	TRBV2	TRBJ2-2	CASEDSGATGELFF
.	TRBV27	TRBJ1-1	CASSQQGLVRAFF
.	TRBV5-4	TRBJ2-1	CASSVGTAPLNEQFF
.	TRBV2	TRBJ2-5	CASRKDRGQETQYF
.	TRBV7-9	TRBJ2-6	CASSLASSGANVLTF
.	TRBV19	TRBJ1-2	CASSGGVDGYTF
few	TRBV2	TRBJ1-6	CASREEGSPLHF
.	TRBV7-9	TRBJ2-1	CASSPAGGDAEQFF
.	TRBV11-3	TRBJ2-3	CASSAEATSTDTQYF
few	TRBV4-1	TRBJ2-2	CASSQGRGFTYTGELFF
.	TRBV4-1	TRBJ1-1	CASSHLPSGSLEAFF
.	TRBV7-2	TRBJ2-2	CASSARLAGGPNTGELFF
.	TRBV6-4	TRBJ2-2	CASSKSGNLNTGELFF
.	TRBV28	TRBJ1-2	CASRHDPGQEASYGYTF
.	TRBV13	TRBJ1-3	CASSLEVRGYGNTIYF
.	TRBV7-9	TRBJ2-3	CASSLGVGRNTQYF
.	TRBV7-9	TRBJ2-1	CASSLGTGGSYNEQFF
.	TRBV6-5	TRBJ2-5	CASSWDYQSGTQYF
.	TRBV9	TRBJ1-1	CASSVGANTEAFF
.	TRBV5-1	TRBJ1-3	CASSLVRLSGNTIYF
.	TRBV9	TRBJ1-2	CASSVGQGSANYGYTF
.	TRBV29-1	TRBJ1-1	CSVAGTGGAGTEAFF
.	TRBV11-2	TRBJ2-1	CASSYGGAEQFF
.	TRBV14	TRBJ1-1	CASSRAGNLNTEAFF
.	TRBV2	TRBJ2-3	CASSELAGAFSTDTQYF
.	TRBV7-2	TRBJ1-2	CASSLGGTAANYGYTF
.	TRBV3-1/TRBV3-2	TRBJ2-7	CASSPRGSEQYF
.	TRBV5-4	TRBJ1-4	CASSPGRGFEKLFF
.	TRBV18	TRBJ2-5	CASSPFGLGLAYETQYF
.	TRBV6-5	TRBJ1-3	CASTRTAFAGNTIYF
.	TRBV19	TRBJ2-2	CASSIWASGAAGELFF
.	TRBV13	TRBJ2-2	CASSPGAPSGLTGELFF
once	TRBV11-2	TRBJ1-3	CASSPILRNTIYF
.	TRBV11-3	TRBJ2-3	CASSFLGRHTDTQYF
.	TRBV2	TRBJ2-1	CASDWSGANNEQFF
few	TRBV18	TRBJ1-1	CASSSGTGSEAFF
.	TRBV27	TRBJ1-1	CASSLRTANTEAFF
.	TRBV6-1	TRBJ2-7	CASSEPGQGSYEQYF
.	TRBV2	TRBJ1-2	CASSEQGHGYTF
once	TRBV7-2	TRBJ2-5	CASSVGTSARSRETQYF
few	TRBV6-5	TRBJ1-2	CASSYTGSYGYTF
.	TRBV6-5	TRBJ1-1	CASRQLNTEAFF
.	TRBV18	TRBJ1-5	CASSPGLQGNNQPQHF
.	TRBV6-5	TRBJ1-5	CASSYFSGGQPQHF